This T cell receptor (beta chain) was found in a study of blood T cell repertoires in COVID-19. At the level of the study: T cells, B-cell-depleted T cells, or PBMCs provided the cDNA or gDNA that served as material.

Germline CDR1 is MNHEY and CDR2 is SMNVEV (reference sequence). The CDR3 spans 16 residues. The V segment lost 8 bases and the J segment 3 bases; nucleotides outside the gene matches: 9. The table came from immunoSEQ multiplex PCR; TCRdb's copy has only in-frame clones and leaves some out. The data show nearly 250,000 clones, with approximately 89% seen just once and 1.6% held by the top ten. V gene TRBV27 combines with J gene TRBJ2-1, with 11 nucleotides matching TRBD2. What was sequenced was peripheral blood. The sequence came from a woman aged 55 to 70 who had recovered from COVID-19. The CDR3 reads CASEPLAGERYNEQFF. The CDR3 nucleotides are TGTGCCAGCGAGCCACTAGCGGGGGAACGCTACAATGAGCAGTTCTTC.